This T cell receptor (beta chain) is drawn from a study of T cells in women clearing cervical HPV infection. For the study at large: Cases: HPV16-related CIN3 or worse on histology, 2 invasive cancers. Case blood drawn at lesion detection; control blood after infection cleared. Cases' blood sampling followed lesion detection by median roughly 150 days (90 to 200).

The assay was immunoSEQ multiplex PCR, and TCRdb's table has in-frame clones only and misses some. This table holds about 20,000 clones. CDR3 size: 15 residues. Trimming shortened V by 5 bases and J by 0 bases, and 14 bases separated the two germline ends. General study findings and limits: T-cell numbers per sample were unknown and may explain richness differences.

Concerning this clone: Its antigen is unknown. The missing CDR3 end, 3 residues past where the read stops, is filled in from the germline J gene.

Sequenced input: blood buffy coat. The genes are TRBV12-3 or TRBV12-4 and TRBJ2-7, with a tentative D call TRBD1 (5 bases). The sequence was collected from a woman aged 18-70 years with a cervical HPV16 infection that either progressed to CIN3+ or cleared (not recorded which). The CDR3 bases that were read are TGTGCCAGCAGTCATAGGGGCCGAAGCTCCTACGAG. Residues: CASSHRGRSSYE. Given in full, the CDR3 is CASSHRGRSSYEQYF.